Listed here is a single T cell receptor beta chain. The clone's antigen remains unknown. One base away there is no much larger clone; base qualities are not given. The data were taken from a study of multiple sclerosis patients with progressive multifocal leukoencephalopathy (dated by TCRdb to between 2018 and 2020). With respect to the entire study: Controls were five or six natalizumab-treated MS patients who did not develop PML, sampled longitudinally. The goal of the study was to detect any JC virus-specific or public T-cell expansions that arose at the time of PML onset. Two natalizumab-treated patients who later developed PML were followed longitudinally from before therapy through 6 and 12 months to PML onset. Peripheral T and B cells were examined in MS patients who developed PML (4 under natalizumab, 1 after alemtuzumab) and in treated patients who did not develop PML.

The CDR3 starts with the cysteine, ends with the phenylalanine, and has 15 residues. Only the CDR3 portion is preserved as DNA: 45 bases, with reading frame beginning at the first base. Via the germline V gene, CDR1 is SGHTA and CDR2 FQGNSA. V is cut by 5 bases and J by 5 bases, and the space between the germline ends is 16 bases. TRB CDR3 regions were amplified from genomic DNA with the immunoSEQ two-step multiplex PCR at survey-level depth. Synthetic inline TR CDR3 controls covering all V-J pairings were spiked into each PCR to estimate template counts and remove amplification bias. Reads were processed so that amplification and sequencing bias were reduced, and quantification was performed against synthetic TR CDR3 analogs. As for the original processing: Raw data were processed in ImmunoSEQ Analyzer, with out-of-frame sequences and CDR3s containing stop codons removed, and genes were named according to IMGT nomenclature. Normalized Shannon entropy, defined as 1 minus Pielou's evenness, served as the summary measure of repertoire diversity. Only TRB sequences sharing the V gene, the J gene and the CDR3 were counted as identical. Public PML clonotypes were defined as CDR3s shared by two or more PML-onset samples but absent from earlier samples, from controls, and from public databases. Positional CDR3 amino acid composition was analyzed in Skylign with the observed count method. The immuneACCESS repertoire file appears here via TCRdb, limited to in-frame rearrangements. These files lack a portion of the clones; in checked studies, under half of the deficit traces to unresolved V genes, and the cause of the others is not known. The V and J calls and clone size come from that table; D and trimming were worked out from the DNA. The sample yields approximately 27,000 clones; 88% were counted once. 0.8% to 1.1% of the sample is held by the ten biggest clonotypes.

Overall results and qualifications from the work: Only peripheral blood was analyzed, although cerebrospinal fluid or brain lymphocytes might be more informative for natalizumab-associated PML. TRB clones above 0.5% frequency appeared only in PML patients, but expanded clones at PML onset were already present before and during natalizumab therapy. When PML developed, no shared TRBV or TRBJ gene usage and no preferred TRBV-TRBJ pairings were found. Because the cohort was small and descriptive, it remained unclear whether the findings reflect JC virus infection or general immunocompromise. Most PML patients had lower normalized Shannon entropy, suggesting less diverse TRB repertoires, while values in the natalizumab-treated controls sat near 1.

The time point label, read with the paper, signifies: before natalizumab initiation. All listed patients had previously received interferon beta, and all PML patients were female. Blood samples for T0 were taken before the first natalizumab infusion. Ficoll-Hypaque density gradient centrifugation was used to isolate peripheral blood mononuclear cells. This receptor was taken from a human donor with multiple sclerosis. The sequence links TRBV7-2 to TRBJ1-5; a tentative D call is TRBD1 (5 bases match). The sequenced sample was PBMCs. The CDR3 reads CASSPRGTSDQPQHF. The sequenced DNA is TGTGCCAGCAGCCCTAGGGGAACCTCCGATCAGCCCCAGCATTTT. When the CDR3 is completed using the reference TRBV7-2 and TRBJ1-5 genes on either side, the full variable domain is GAGVSQSPSNKVTEKGKDVELRCDPISGHTALYWYRQSLGQGLEFLIYFQGNSAPDKSGLPSDRFSAERTGGSVSTLTIQRTQQEDSAVYLCASSPRGTSDQPQHFGDGTRLSIL.